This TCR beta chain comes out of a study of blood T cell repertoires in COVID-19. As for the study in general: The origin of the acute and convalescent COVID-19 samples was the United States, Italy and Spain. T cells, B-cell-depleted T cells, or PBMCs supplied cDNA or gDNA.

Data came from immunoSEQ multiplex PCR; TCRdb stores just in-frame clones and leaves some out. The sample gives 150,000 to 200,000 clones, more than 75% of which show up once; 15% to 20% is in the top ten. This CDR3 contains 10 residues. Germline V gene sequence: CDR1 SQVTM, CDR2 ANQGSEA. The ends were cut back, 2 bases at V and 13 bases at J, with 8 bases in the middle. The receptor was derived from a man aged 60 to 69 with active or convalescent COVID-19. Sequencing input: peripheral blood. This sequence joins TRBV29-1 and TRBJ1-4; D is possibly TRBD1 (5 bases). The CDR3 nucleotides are TGCAGCGTTGAATTGGGGGGACTGTTTTTT. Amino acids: CSVELGGLFF.